This T cell receptor beta chain was captured by sequencing in a study of long-term antiretroviral therapy in people with HIV. Regarding the study as a whole: Across all time points, the repertoire was dominated by clones that expanded before ART. Blood draws took place between about 2004 and 2017 and possibly involved older ART regimens. Following ART, diversity rose but still fell short of transplant donor controls.

The study used samples holding about 0.9-11 million cryopreserved PBMC before DNA extraction. V shed 6 bases and J shed 9 bases, with 17 bases lying between them. Looked up from germline, CDR1 is SNHLY and CDR2 is FYNNEI. The CDR3 totals 13 residues. As for this clone: Its antigen is unknown.

Version v3.0 of the immunoSEQ assay was performed at survey level. Measured with immunoSEQ multiplex PCR; TCRdb has only the in-frame clones, and not every one. The sample contains approximately 20,000 clones, roughly 78% of which appear only once. The chain has TRBV2 and TRBJ1-2; D is ambiguous. This sequence was found in a woman aged 40-49 years with HIV. The source was unsorted PBMCs, collected 0.2 years after starting antiretroviral therapy. The CDR3 coding sequence is TGTGCCAGCAGCGGGCCGGGGTCAGGAAGCTACACCTTC. It specifies CASSGPGSGSYTF.